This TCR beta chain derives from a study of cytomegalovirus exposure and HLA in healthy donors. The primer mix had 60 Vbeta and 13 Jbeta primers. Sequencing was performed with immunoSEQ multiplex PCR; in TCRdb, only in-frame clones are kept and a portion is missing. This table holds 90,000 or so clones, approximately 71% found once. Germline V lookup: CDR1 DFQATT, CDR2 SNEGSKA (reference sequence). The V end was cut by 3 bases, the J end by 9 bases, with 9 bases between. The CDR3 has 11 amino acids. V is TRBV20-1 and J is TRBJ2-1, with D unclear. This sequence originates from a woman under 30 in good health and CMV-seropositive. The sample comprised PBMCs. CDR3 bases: TGCAGTGCTAGGGCCCTCCGTGAGCAGTTCTTC. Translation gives CSARALREQFF.